This is a list of T cell receptor beta chains from one sample in a study of shared clonotypes between healthy human individuals. TCRdb's copy holds only in-frame clones and misses some; the assay was immunoSEQ multiplex PCR. The sample holds some 1,600,000 clones; about 98% are singletons and the top ten take roughly 0.42%. The sequenced material came from naive CD4+ T cells sorted from blood. The receptor set was obtained from a man aged 25 to 40 in good health. Both conserved end residues are part of each CDR3. D genes are given only for firm matches. Expanded clones are given a class, and other clones once, few, many or no size at all.

CDR3 DNA	CDR3 protein	D gene	V gene	clone size	J gene
TGTGCCAGCTCACCGGGAGCGGGATACAATGAGCAGTTCTTC	CASSPGAGYNEQFF	TRBD2	TRBV18	-	TRBJ2-1
TGTGCCAGCACCTCCGGACCGACGAGGTTGAATGAGCAGTTCTTC	CASTSGPTRLNEQFF	-	TRBV9	-	TRBJ2-1
TGTGCCAGCAGCTTATCGGTGCAGAGAACAGGGGATGGCTACACCTTC	CASSLSVQRTGDGYTF	TRBD1	TRBV7-8	once	TRBJ1-2
TGTGCCAGCTCCCCCGGAGGATTTAATGAAAAACTGTTTTTT	CASSPGGFNEKLFF	-	TRBV18	-	TRBJ1-4
TGTGCCAGCACCCCCAGAGGGGGATTTGGTTACGAGCAGTACTTC	CASTPRGGFGYEQYF	-	TRBV6-6	-	TRBJ2-7
TGTGCCAGTAGTCCCCTATCGGGACAGCGAGTTTACTTC	CASSPLSGQRVYF	TRBD1	TRBV19	-	TRBJ2-7
TGTGCCATCAGCGCCAGCGGGAGCACAGATACGCAGTATTTT	CAISASGSTDTQYF	-	TRBV10-3	-	TRBJ2-3
TGTGCCACGCGAAGGGGCGGCAATCAGCCCCAGCATTTT	CATRRGGNQPQHF	-	TRBV6-6	-	TRBJ1-5
TGTGCCAGCAGTGACTTCCGGACAGGGGGTATTCAGCCCCAGCATTTT	CASSDFRTGGIQPQHF	TRBD1	TRBV6-1	-	TRBJ1-5
TGTGCCAGCAGTCCGCCGGGGACAGGGCATCAGCCCCAGCATTTT	CASSPPGTGHQPQHF	TRBD1	TRBV27	-	TRBJ1-5
TGTGCCAGCCTAAGAGGCGGTGGACTGTTTTTT	CASLRGGGLFF	-	TRBV7-9	-	TRBJ1-4
TGTGCCAGTAGTATCAATTCAGACTACGAGCAGTACTTC	CASSINSDYEQYF	-	TRBV19	-	TRBJ2-7
TGTGCCAGCAGTCCAGGACAGGGAGGACAGCCCCAGCATTTT	CASSPGQGGQPQHF	TRBD1	TRBV28	-	TRBJ1-5
TGCGCCAGCAGCTCCAAACCATACCAAGAGACCCAGTACTTC	CASSSKPYQETQYF	-	TRBV5-1	once	TRBJ2-5
TGTGCCAGCAGACAACTAGGGCAAAGGCTAGAGACCCAGTACTTC	CASRQLGQRLETQYF	-	TRBV28	-	TRBJ2-5
TGTGCCAGCAGCGTAGATCCTAGCGGGAACACCGGGGAGCTGTTTTTT	CASSVDPSGNTGELFF	TRBD2	TRBV9	-	TRBJ2-2
TGTGCCAGTAGTATAGGACTAGCGGGGAGAAACAATGAGCAGTTCTTC	CASSIGLAGRNNEQFF	TRBD2	TRBV19	-	TRBJ2-1
TGTGCCAGCTCACCACCAAGGACGTACAATGAGCAGTTCTTC	CASSPPRTYNEQFF	-	TRBV18	-	TRBJ2-1
TGTGCCAGCAGCTTAACTCTGAACACTGAAGCTTTCTTT	CASSLTLNTEAFF	-	TRBV7-9	-	TRBJ1-1
TGTGCCAGCAGTTTTGTTTGGCCTCTGAAGCAGTACTTC	CASSFVWPLKQYF	-	TRBV28	-	TRBJ2-7
TGCAGCGTTGCAAGGGGACTAGCCCTTGTCAATGAGCAGTTCTTC	CSVARGLALVNEQFF	TRBD2	TRBV29-1	-	TRBJ2-1
TGTGCCAGCAGATGGGACAGGGGCTCCTACGAGCAGTACTTC	CASRWDRGSYEQYF	TRBD1	TRBV28	-	TRBJ2-7
TGTGCCAGCAGTTTAGCGGGAGCGTCCGATCAGCCCCAGCATTTT	CASSLAGASDQPQHF	-	TRBV6-5	-	TRBJ1-5
TGTGCCTGGACAATGAACGCACGGGGAGAGACCCAGTACTTC	CAWTMNARGETQYF	-	TRBV30	-	TRBJ2-5
TGCGCCAGCAGCTTGGCAGGGGGCGCGAAATACGAGCAGTACTTC	CASSLAGGAKYEQYF	TRBD1	TRBV5-1	-	TRBJ2-7
TGTGCCAGCAGCTTAACGAGTACCCCAGCTACGCAGTATTTT	CASSLTSTPATQYF	-	TRBV7-3	-	TRBJ2-3
TGCGCCAGCAGCTACGGAACGCCAAGCACAGATACGCAGTATTTT	CASSYGTPSTDTQYF	-	TRBV5-1	-	TRBJ2-3
TGTGCCTGGAGTCCCGGTGGGGCGACCCAGCATTTT	CAWSPGGATQHF	-	TRBV30	once	TRBJ1-5
TGTGCCAGCAGCTTCCGGGGGTCCACAGATACGCAGTATTTT	CASSFRGSTDTQYF	-	TRBV11-3	-	TRBJ2-3
TGTGCCAGCAGCTTACAGGGTAGCGGCTACGAGCAGTACTTC	CASSLQGSGYEQYF	-	TRBV7-2	-	TRBJ2-7
TGCAGCGTCCAAGGACTAGCGGGAGTGGGAGCTACGCAGTATTTT	CSVQGLAGVGATQYF	TRBD2	TRBV29-1	-	TRBJ2-3
TGTGCCAGCTCATCTCGACTAGGGAGTTCCTACGAGCAGTACTTC	CASSSRLGSSYEQYF	-	TRBV18	once	TRBJ2-7
TGTGCCAGCAGTTACGACATTGAAGCTTTCTTT	CASSYDIEAFF	-	TRBV2	-	TRBJ1-1
TGTGCCAGCAGTGAATCTACGTTTGCTGAGCAGTTCTTC	CASSESTFAEQFF	-	TRBV2	-	TRBJ2-1
TGCGCCAGCACCTTAGGTGCAACCGGGGCCAACGTCCTGACTTTC	CASTLGATGANVLTF	-	TRBV5-1	-	TRBJ2-6
TGTGCCAGCTCACCCAACGTAGCGGACGCTAGCACAGATACGCAGTATTTT	CASSPNVADASTDTQYF	-	TRBV18	-	TRBJ2-3
TGTGCCAGCTCACCACGCGGGGCTAGCGGGAGGTTCCAAGAGACCCAGTACTTC	CASSPRGASGRFQETQYF	TRBD2	TRBV18	-	TRBJ2-5
TGTGCCAGCAGTTTGGGCCATACCGGGACTAGCGGAGACTACGAGCAGTACTTC	CASSLGHTGTSGDYEQYF	TRBD2	TRBV27	-	TRBJ2-7
TGTGCCACCAGCAGAGGTGACATTACCTACTCTGGGGCCAACGTCCTGACTTTC	CATSRGDITYSGANVLTF	-	TRBV15	-	TRBJ2-6
TGTGCCATCTCCTTAGCGTCCACCTACGAGCAGTACTTC	CAISLASTYEQYF	-	TRBV14	-	TRBJ2-7
TGTGCCAGCAGCGTAGGGACAGGCTCCGAAGAGACCCAGTACTTC	CASSVGTGSEETQYF	TRBD1	TRBV9	-	TRBJ2-5
TGTGCCAGCAGCATATACGGCAGGGTAGAAACCGGGGAGCTGTTTTTT	CASSIYGRVETGELFF	-	TRBV7-9	-	TRBJ2-2
TGTGCCATCAGTGAAGGTGGGGACCCTTCCTACGAGCAGTACTTC	CAISEGGDPSYEQYF	-	TRBV10-3	-	TRBJ2-7
TGTGCCAGCCGGGGAAGCGGAGACCCCTACGAGCAGTACTTC	CASRGSGDPYEQYF	-	TRBV10-3	-	TRBJ2-7
TGTGCCAGCAGCAAAAGCGGAGACTCCTACAATGAGCAGTTCTTC	CASSKSGDSYNEQFF	-	TRBV7-9	-	TRBJ2-1
TGTGCCAGCAGCCCCCGGGGGGGTACGCAGTATTTT	CASSPRGGTQYF	TRBD2	TRBV9	-	TRBJ2-3